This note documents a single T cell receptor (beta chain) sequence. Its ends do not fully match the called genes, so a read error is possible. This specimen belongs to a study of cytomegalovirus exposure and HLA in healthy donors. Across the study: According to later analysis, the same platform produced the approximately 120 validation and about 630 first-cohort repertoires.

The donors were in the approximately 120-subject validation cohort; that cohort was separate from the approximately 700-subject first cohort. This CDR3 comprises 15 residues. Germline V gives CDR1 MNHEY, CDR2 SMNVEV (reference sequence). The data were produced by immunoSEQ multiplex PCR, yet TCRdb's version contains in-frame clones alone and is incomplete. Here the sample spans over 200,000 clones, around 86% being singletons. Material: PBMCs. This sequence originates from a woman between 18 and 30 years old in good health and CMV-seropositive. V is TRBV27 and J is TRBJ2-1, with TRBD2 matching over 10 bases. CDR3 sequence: CASGFLAGGINEQFF. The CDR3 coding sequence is TGTGCCAGCGGTTTCTTAGCGGGAGGAATTAATGAGCAGTTCTTC.